A single sample gave rise to the 7 T cell receptor beta chains below, sequenced in a study of CD8 T cells in ankylosing spondylitis. In TCRdb, the 5' RACE reads were re-called with MiXCR into one record per CDR3 protein. Among some 200,000 distinct CDR3 sequences listed, 25% to 30% were seen once. The sequenced sample consisted of blood, either unsorted or a sorted T cell fraction (not recorded which). All receptors derive from a male donor with ankylosing spondylitis or in good health (not recorded which).

This clonotype was detected a few times. J is TRBJ2-1 and V is TRBV12-3 or TRBV12-4, with 7 positions matching TRBD2. The CDR3 is 14 residues long. Unmatched junction bases numbered 7, after V lost 1 base and J lost 10 bases. The CDR3 here is CASSLGGAGGEQFF. CDR3 bases: TGTGCCAGCAGTTTAGGCGGGGCCGGGGGGGAGCAGTTCTTC.

The chain combines TRBV7-2 with TRBJ2-4; D may match TRBD1 or TRBD2 (5 bases each). There are 15 residues in the CDR3. Germline assignment: CDR1 SGHTA and CDR2 FQGNSA. Trimming removed 5 bases at V and 0 bases at J, with 11 bases between. In nucleotides, the CDR3 is TGTGCCAGCAGCATCTTGGGGGAAGCCAAAAACATTCAGTACTTC. Its protein product is CASSILGEAKNIQYF.

The rearrangement joins TRBV11-1 to TRBJ2-6, with 9 bases matching TRBD2. The germline gives CDR1 SGHAT, CDR2 FQDESV (reference sequence). The junction had 6 bases not matched to a gene; V was cut back by 3 bases and J by 0 bases. This CDR3 is built from 18 residues. In DNA, the CDR3 is TGTGCCAGCAGCTTCCTGGCGGGAGGGCCCTCTGGGGCCAACGTCCTGACTTTC. Translation: CASSFLAGGPSGANVLTF.

This clonotype was counted ten times or more. The CDR3 DNA is TGCGCCAGCAGCTGGACAGGGGGCTGGAACACTGAAGCTTTCTTT. Translated, it gives CASSWTGGWNTEAFF. This chain links TRBV5-1 with TRBJ1-1, with TRBD1 matching over 11 bases. V was pared by 3 bases and J by 1 base, with 2 bases of the junction left unmatched. In germline, CDR1 is SGHRS, CDR2 YFSETQ. The CDR3 has 15 amino acids. The full variable domain, its missing parts supplied by reference TRBV5-1 and TRBJ1-1, is KAGVTQTPRYLIKTRGQQVTLSCSPISGHRSVSWYQQTPGQGLQFLFEYFSETQRNKGNFPGRFSGRQFSNSRSEMNVSTLELGDSALYLCASSWTGGWNTEAFFGQGTRLTVV.

The rearrangement joins TRBV4-3 to TRBJ2-1, with D hard to call. This CDR3 spans 14 amino acids. V lost 0 bases, J lost 6 bases, and 9 bases lay in between. Germline V CDR1 and CDR2: LGHNA, YSLEER. Here the CDR3 DNA reads TGCGCCAGCAGCCAAGAGGGAAGGGCCAATGAGCAGTTCTTC. Protein: CASSQEGRANEQFF.

Many counts were recorded for this clonotype. This chain links TRBV14 with TRBJ2-1; tentatively, D is TRBD2 (5 bases). V was trimmed by 3 bases and J by 6 bases, leaving 24 bases between them. Germline loops: CDR1 SGHDN, CDR2 FVKESK. The CDR3 sequence is 18 residues long. CDR3 region: CASSHVPGSRPASNEQFF. CDR3 coding DNA: TGTGCCAGCAGCCACGTACCGGGATCTCGACCCGCAAGCAATGAGCAGTTCTTC.

This clonotype was counted between two and nine times. The rearrangement joins TRBV20-1 to TRBJ2-1, with 14 bases fitting TRBD2. This CDR3 is 14 amino acids long. With V trimmed by 5 bases and J by 8 bases, 5 bases remained unmatched. Germline V gene sequence: CDR1 DFQATT, CDR2 SNEGSKA (reference sequence). The CDR3 reads CSAPGLAGVHEQFF. The DNA for the CDR3 is TGCAGTGCTCCGGGACTAGCGGGAGTGCATGAGCAGTTCTTC.